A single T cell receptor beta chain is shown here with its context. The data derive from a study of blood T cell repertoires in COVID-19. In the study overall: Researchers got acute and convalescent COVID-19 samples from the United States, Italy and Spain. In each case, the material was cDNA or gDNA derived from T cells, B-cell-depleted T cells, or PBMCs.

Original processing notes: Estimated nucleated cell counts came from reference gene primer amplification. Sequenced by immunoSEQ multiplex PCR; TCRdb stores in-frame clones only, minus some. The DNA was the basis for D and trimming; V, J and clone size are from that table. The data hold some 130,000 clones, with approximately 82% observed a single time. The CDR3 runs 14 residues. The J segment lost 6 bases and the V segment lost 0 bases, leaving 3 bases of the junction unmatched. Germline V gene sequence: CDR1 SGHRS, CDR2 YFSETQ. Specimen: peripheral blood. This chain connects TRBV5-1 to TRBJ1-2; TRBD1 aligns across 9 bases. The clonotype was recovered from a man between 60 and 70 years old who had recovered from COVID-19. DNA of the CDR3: TGCGCCAGCAGCTTGGGACAGGGGGACAATGGCTACACCTTC. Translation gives CASSLGQGDNGYTF.